Listed below are T cell receptor beta chains from one sample, sequenced in a study of vaccination and CD4 T cells after COVID-19. Their antigens are not known. TCRdb reprocessed the PCR reads with MiXCR, giving one entry per CDR3 protein. The sample includes around 20,000 distinct CDR3 sequences, about 50% seen only once; the top ten take approximately 7.2%. Here the sequenced sample was CD4+ T cells from blood, cultured in vitro, taken before SARS-CoV-2 vaccination. These TCRs come from a human donor who had recovered from COVID-19. The CDR3 runs from the conserved cysteine through the conserved F or W. Each record gives: J gene, V gene, CDR3 protein.

>TRBJ2-1|TRBV5-1
CASSFQREGNEQFF
>TRBJ1-2|TRBV20-1
CSARTGRRSYGYTF
>TRBJ2-5|TRBV2
CASSWDREGETQYF
>TRBJ1-5|TRBV20-1
CSARDRFNQPQHF
>TRBJ2-1|TRBV6-1
CASSPRGESYNEQFF
>TRBJ2-7|TRBV20-1
CSARTGTGGKYEQYF
>TRBJ2-1|TRBV12-3/TRBV12-4
CASSTGTDNEQFF
>TRBJ1-3|TRBV27
CASRPGTAGNTIYF
>TRBJ2-7|TRBV7-8
CASSPSGLAGAYEQYF
>TRBJ2-7|TRBV2
CASSEALFGSSGASYEQYF
>TRBJ2-3|TRBV20-1
CSAKRLAGVGDTQYF
>TRBJ1-6|TRBV6-1
CASSRTVGSYNSPLHF
>TRBJ2-5|TRBV6-2/TRBV6-3
CASSYRRAGGSQETQYF
>TRBJ1-2|TRBV20-1
CSARAGGGGYTF
>TRBJ2-3|TRBV29-1
CSGQVRGTDTQYF
>TRBJ2-5|TRBV20-1
CSAPEPGPMTQYF
>TRBJ1-6|TRBV12-3/TRBV12-4
CASSLQRNANSPLHF
>TRBJ2-3|TRBV6-4
CASSDSTGPDTQYF
>TRBJ1-6|TRBV19
CASTPQARGAPLHF
>TRBJ1-5|TRBV7-2
CASSFGGRQPQHF
>TRBJ1-3|TRBV6-1
CASSELGATGNTIYF
>TRBJ2-2|TRBV2
CASSEWGEGELFF
>TRBJ1-2|TRBV15
CATSRVAGGYTF
>TRBJ2-7|TRBV4-3
CASSQDVSRGIYEQYF
>TRBJ2-5|TRBV12-3/TRBV12-4
CASSLFSKETQYF
>TRBJ2-3|TRBV6-5
CASSSGLPNGYTQYF
>TRBJ1-1|TRBV10-3
CAISDPTGMNTEAFF
>TRBJ1-2|TRBV20-1
CSARGTGGPYGYTF
>TRBJ2-2|TRBV24-1
CATRPGSSGRPGELFF
>TRBJ2-7|TRBV5-4
CASSIGQGVYEQYF
>TRBJ2-1|TRBV7-9
CASSFSGTTYNEQFF
>TRBJ2-3|TRBV20-1
CSARAFSGSTDTQYF
>TRBJ1-6|TRBV6-1
CASSSTGGKFNSPLHF
>TRBJ2-1|TRBV7-8
CASSLQPQSSYNEQFF
>TRBJ2-2|TRBV24-1
CATSDLAGGDTGELFF
>TRBJ1-1|TRBV20-1
CSASTEFVYAAFF
>TRBJ2-2|TRBV20-1
CSASYRGHGGAGELFF
>TRBJ1-2|TRBV14
CASSQGSLYGYTF
>TRBJ1-2|TRBV7-3
CASSHDRNYGYTF
>TRBJ2-3|TRBV20-1
CSARDPGQGQDTQYF
>TRBJ1-6|TRBV6-5
CASSYSRLGAAYNSPLHF
>TRBJ1-5|TRBV20-1
CSASVRGRRSNQPQHF
>TRBJ2-2|TRBV6-2/TRBV6-3
CASGTSGTGELFF
>TRBJ2-3|TRBV20-1
CSAKTSGRLDTQYF
>TRBJ2-7|TRBV6-2/TRBV6-3
CASSYPGLASYEQYF
>TRBJ2-1|TRBV19
CASSISGRVSYNEQFF
>TRBJ1-6|TRBV20-1
CSATSFFDNSPLHF
>TRBJ1-1|TRBV27
CASRRGEVDTEAFF
>TRBJ2-2|TRBV20-1
CSATGGGNSGELFF